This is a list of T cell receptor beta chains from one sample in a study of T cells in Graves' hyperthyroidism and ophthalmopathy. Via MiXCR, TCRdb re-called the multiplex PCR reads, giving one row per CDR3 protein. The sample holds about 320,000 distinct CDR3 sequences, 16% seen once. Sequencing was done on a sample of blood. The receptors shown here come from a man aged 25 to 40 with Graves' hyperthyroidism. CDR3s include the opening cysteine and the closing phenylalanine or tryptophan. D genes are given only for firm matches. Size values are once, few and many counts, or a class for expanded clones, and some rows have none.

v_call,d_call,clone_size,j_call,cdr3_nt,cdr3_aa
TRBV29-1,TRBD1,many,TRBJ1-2,TGCAGCGGAGGGGGCGCCGAGGGCTACACCTTC,CSGGGAEGYTF
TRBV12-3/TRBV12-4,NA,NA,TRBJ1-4,TGTGCCAGCAGCATGACAGACGCAACTAATGAAAAACTGTTTTTT,CASSMTDATNEKLFF
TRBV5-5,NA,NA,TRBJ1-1,TGTGCCAGCAGCCACCAAGACAGAGAAGCTTTCTTT,CASSHQDREAFF
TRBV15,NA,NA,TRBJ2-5,TGTGCCACCAGCAGAGCCGCCCTAGAGACCCAGTACTTC,CATSRAALETQYF
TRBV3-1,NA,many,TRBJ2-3,TGTGCCAGCAGCCAAGCAGACAGGGATACGCAGTATTTT,CASSQADRDTQYF
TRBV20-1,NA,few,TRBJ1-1,TGCAGTGCTACGAAGAGGGACAAGGAAGCTTTCTTT,CSATKRDKEAFF
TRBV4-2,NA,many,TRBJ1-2,TGTGCCAGCAGCCAAGATCTTAGAGGGGCCGGGGATGGCTACACCTTC,CASSQDLRGAGDGYTF
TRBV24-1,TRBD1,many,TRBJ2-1,TGTGCCACCAGTTCCCGAGACAGGGCATACAATGAGCAGTTCTTC,CATSSRDRAYNEQFF
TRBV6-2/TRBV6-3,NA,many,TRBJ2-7,TGTGCCAGCACCTACGGTCGCGCCCGGGCTTTCGAGCAGTACTTC,CASTYGRARAFEQYF
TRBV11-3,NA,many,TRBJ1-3,TGTGCCAGCACCCTTTGGCAGGGGAAGCTCTCTGGAAACACCATATATTTT,CASTLWQGKLSGNTIYF
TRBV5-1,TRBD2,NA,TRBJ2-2,TGCGCCAGCAGCTCGTCCGGGACTAGCGGGAATGCAAACACCGGGGAGCTGTTTTTT,CASSSSGTSGNANTGELFF
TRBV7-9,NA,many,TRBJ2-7,TGTGCCAGCGGAGGTTGGGACCTCCCCTACGAGCAGTACTTC,CASGGWDLPYEQYF
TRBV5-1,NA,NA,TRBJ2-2,TGCGCCAGCCATCATGTCACCGGGGAGCTGTTTTTT,CASHHVTGELFF
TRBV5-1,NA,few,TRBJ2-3,TGCGCCAGCAGGAGTCTCCTGTCAGATACGCAGTATTTT,CASRSLLSDTQYF
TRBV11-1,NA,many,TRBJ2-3,TGTGCCAGCAGCCCGGACGGCGCTCGCACAGATACGCAGTATTTT,CASSPDGARTDTQYF
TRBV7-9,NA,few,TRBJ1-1,TGTGCCAGCAGCTTCGGACCGACTGAAGCTTTCTTT,CASSFGPTEAFF
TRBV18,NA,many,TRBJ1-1,TGTGCCAGCTCCATGGACTTTGAAGCTTTCTTT,CASSMDFEAFF
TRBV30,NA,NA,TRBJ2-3,TGTGCCTGGAGTCCCGGGACCGCAGCCACAGATACGCAGTGTTTT,CAWSPGTAATDTQCF
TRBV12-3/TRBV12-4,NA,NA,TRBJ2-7,TGTGCCAGCAGCATGGGCGGACTATTCGAGCAGTACTTC,CASSMGGLFEQYF
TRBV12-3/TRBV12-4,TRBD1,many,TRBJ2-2,TGTGCCAGCAGTTCGACAGGGAAGGACACCGGGGAGCTGTTTTTT,CASSSTGKDTGELFF